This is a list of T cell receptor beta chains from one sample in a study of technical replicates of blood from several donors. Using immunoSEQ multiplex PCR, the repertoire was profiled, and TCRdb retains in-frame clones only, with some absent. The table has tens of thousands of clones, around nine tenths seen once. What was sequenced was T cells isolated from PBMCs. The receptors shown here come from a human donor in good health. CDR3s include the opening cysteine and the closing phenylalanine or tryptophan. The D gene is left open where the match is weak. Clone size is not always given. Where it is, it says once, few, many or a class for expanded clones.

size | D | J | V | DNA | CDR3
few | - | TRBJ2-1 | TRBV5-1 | TGCGCCAGCAGGGGCTCTGCCCTCTACAATGAGCAGTTCTTC | CASRGSALYNEQFF
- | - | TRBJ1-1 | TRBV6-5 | TGTGCCAGCAGTTACTCGATCAGGGCTAACACTGAAGCTTTCTTT | CASSYSIRANTEAFF
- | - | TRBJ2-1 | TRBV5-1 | TGCGCCAGCAGCTTGGTCCCGGGTTACTCCAATGAGCAGTTCTTC | CASSLVPGYSNEQFF
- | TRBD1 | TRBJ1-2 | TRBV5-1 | TGCGCCAGCAGCGTTACCGGGACAGAGAACTATGGCTACACCTTC | CASSVTGTENYGYTF
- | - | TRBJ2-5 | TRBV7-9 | TGTGCCAGCAGCTTGTTCTCAGGCACCGAGAAAGAGACCCAGTACTTC | CASSLFSGTEKETQYF
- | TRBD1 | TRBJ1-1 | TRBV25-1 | TGTGCCAGCAGTGAATTAGGGACAGGGGAGATCAACACTGAAGCTTTCTTT | CASSELGTGEINTEAFF
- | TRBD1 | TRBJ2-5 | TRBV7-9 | TGTGCCAGCAGGCTAGCCGAGGGACAGGGCGGTTGGGAGACCCAGTACTTC | CASRLAEGQGGWETQYF
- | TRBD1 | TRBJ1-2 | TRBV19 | TGTGCCAGTAGACAACAGGGGACGAACTATGGCTACACCTTC | CASRQQGTNYGYTF
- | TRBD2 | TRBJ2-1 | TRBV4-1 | TGCGCCAGCAGCCGCTCTAGTCTGGGAGCGGGAGATATTCATGAGCAGTTCTTC | CASSRSSLGAGDIHEQFF
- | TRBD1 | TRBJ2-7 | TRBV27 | TGTGCCAGCAGTCCCGGGACAGGGGGGTACGAGCAGTACTTC | CASSPGTGGYEQYF
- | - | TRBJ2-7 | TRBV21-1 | TGTGCCAGCAGCACGGACAGGGGCGCCTACGAGCAGTACTTC | CASSTDRGAYEQYF
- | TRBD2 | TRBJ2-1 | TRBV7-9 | TGTGCCAGCAGCCCTTCTAGCGGGAGCTCCTACAATGAGCAGTTCTTC | CASSPSSGSSYNEQFF
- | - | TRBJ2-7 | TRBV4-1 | TGCGCCAGCAGCCTATTACAGGGTTCCTACGAGCAGTACTTC | CASSLLQGSYEQYF
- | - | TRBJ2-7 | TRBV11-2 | TGTGCCAGCAGCTCAAACACGGGACTGTCCTACGAGCAGTACTTC | CASSSNTGLSYEQYF
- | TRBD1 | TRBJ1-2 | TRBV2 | TGTGCCAGCAGCCGGCCGGGACAGGGAGACTATGGCTACACCTTC | CASSRPGQGDYGYTF
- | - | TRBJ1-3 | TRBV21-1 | TGTGCCAGCAGCAAGGACAGCTCTGGAAACACCATATATTTT | CASSKDSSGNTIYF
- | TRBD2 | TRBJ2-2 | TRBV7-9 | TGTGCCAGCAGCCCGGGACTAGCGGGAGGTGAATACACCGGGGAGCTGTTTTTT | CASSPGLAGGEYTGELFF
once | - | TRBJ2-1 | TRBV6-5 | TGTGCCAGCAGTCTAAACCGGGGGGCCTTCAATGAGCAGTTCTTC | CASSLNRGAFNEQFF
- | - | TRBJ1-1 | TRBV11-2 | TGTGCCAGCAGCTTAAACAGGGCCTACACTGAAGCTTTCTTT | CASSLNRAYTEAFF
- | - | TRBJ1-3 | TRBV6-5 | TGTGCCAGCAGGGTCCAGGGCCAGCTCAACACCATATATTTT | CASRVQGQLNTIYF
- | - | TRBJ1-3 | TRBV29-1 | TGCAGCGTTGCGTCAGTCCACTCTGGAAACACCATATATTTT | CSVASVHSGNTIYF
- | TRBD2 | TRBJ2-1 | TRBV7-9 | TGTGCCAGCAGCTTACTCGGGGGGGGCCCCTACAATGAGCAGTTCTTC | CASSLLGGGPYNEQFF
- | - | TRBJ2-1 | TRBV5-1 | TGCGCCAGCTGGCTCAATTTTAACTCCTACAATGAGCAGTTCTTC | CASWLNFNSYNEQFF
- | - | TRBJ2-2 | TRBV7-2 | TGTGCCAGCAGCTTAGCGGCCCGGGAAACGAACACCGGGGAGCTGTTTTTT | CASSLAARETNTGELFF
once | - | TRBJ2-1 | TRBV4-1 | TGCGCCAGCAGCCATCGTACAGGCGACGAGTACAATGAGCAGTTCTTC | CASSHRTGDEYNEQFF
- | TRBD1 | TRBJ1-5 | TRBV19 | TGTGCCAGTAGTTCTGGGACAGGGAGGGACCGTCGCGGGCCCCAGCATTTT | CASSSGTGRDRRGPQHF
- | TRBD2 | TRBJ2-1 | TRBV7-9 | TGTGCCAGCAGCTTAACAGCGGGAGAATTCTACAATGAGCAGTTCTTC | CASSLTAGEFYNEQFF
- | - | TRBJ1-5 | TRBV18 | TGTGCCAGCTCACAATCGCGGGGGGCAGAGCCCCAGCATTTT | CASSQSRGAEPQHF
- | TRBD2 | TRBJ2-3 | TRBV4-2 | TGTGCCAGCAGCCAAGAAGAGGGACTAGGGGCAGATACGCAGTATTTT | CASSQEEGLGADTQYF
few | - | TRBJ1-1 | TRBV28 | TGTGCCAGCAGCGAGGACATCCAGAACACTGAAGCTTTCTTT | CASSEDIQNTEAFF
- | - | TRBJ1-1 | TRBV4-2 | TGTGCCAGCAGCCCCCAGGATATAGGCAGCACTGAAGCTTTCTTT | CASSPQDIGSTEAFF
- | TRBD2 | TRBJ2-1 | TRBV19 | TGTGCCAGTAGTATAGTAGGGGGACTAGCGGGAGGGGTCCGAAACAATGAGCAGTTCTTC | CASSIVGGLAGGVRNNEQFF
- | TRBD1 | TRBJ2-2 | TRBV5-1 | TGCGCCAGCAGCTTACCGGAGCAGGGGGCCGGGGAGCTGTTTTTT | CASSLPEQGAGELFF
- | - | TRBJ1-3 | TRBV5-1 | TGCGCCAGCAGCTCTGGCCCAGGAGGAGCGGCTCTCGGAAACACCATATATTTT | CASSSGPGGAALGNTIYF
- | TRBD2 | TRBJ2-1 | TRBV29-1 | TGCAGCGTTGATCCGGGGGGCTACAATGAGCAGTTCTTC | CSVDPGGYNEQFF
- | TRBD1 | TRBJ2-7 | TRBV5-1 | TGCGCCAGCAGCTCCGGACAGGGGGCATTCTACGAGCAGTACTTC | CASSSGQGAFYEQYF
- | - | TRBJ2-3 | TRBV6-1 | TGTGCCAGCAGTGACACAGGGCCCGGCACAGATACGCAGTATTTT | CASSDTGPGTDTQYF
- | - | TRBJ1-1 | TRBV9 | TGTGCCAGCAGCGTAGGGGCCCAGAACACTGAAGCTTTCTTT | CASSVGAQNTEAFF
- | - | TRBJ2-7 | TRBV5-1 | TGCGCCAGCAGCTTGTGGGGGGGACAGGACTACGAGCAGTACTTC | CASSLWGGQDYEQYF
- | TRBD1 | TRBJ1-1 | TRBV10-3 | TGTGCCACCCGCGGACAGGTCGGGGCCAACACTGAAGCTTTCTTT | CATRGQVGANTEAFF
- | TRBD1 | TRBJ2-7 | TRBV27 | TGTGCCAGCAGTTTCCGGGACAGCTCCTACGAGCAGTACTTC | CASSFRDSSYEQYF
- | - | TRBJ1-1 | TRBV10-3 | TGTGCCATCAGTGAGACCCGCAGGCCACTGAACACTGAAGCTTTCTTT | CAISETRRPLNTEAFF
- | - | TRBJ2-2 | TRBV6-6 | TGTGCCAGCAGTTACCCCACAGGCTCGAACACCGGGGAGCTGTTTTTT | CASSYPTGSNTGELFF
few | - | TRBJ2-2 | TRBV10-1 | TGCGCCAGCAAGGGAGACACCGGGGAGCTGTTTTTT | CASKGDTGELFF
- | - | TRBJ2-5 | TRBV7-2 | TGTGCCAGCAGCTTAGAAGGCTTCACAGGGGAGACCCAGTACTTC | CASSLEGFTGETQYF
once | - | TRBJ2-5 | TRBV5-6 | TGTGCCAGCAGTATCCCTTTTGGCAATCACGAGACCCAGTACTTC | CASSIPFGNHETQYF
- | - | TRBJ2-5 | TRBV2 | TGTGCCAGCAGTGCCCTCCAAGAGACCCAGTACTTC | CASSALQETQYF
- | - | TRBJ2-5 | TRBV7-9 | TGTGCCAGCAGCATGGACTACCAAGAGACCCAGTACTTC | CASSMDYQETQYF
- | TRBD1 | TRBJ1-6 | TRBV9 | TGTGCCAGCAGCGTTGGAGGGGGCTCGAATTCACCCCTCCACTTT | CASSVGGGSNSPLHF